The rows below give T cell receptor beta chains drawn from one sample of a study of a mutant IDH1 vaccine in newly diagnosed glioma. Data came from immunoSEQ multiplex PCR; TCRdb stores just in-frame clones and leaves some out. The sample lists tens of thousands of clones; over 75% were seen once. The source material was PBMCs, sampled from a glioma patient treated with radiotherapy, temozolomide or both. These receptors were collected from a man in his thirties or forties with glioma. Both conserved end residues are part of each CDR3. The D gene is left open where the match is weak. Clone size is given for some rows only: seen once, a few or many times, or a class if the clone is expanded.

>TRBJ1-1|TRBV20-1|-|-|11
TGCAGTGCTAGGGGTGACTCTGAAGCTTTCTTT
CSARGDSEAFF
>TRBJ1-5|TRBV2|-|-|14
TGTGCCAGCAGACTAACAGGGTCCAATCAGCCCCAGCATTTT
CASRLTGSNQPQHF
>TRBJ2-1|TRBV7-9|-|-|17
TGTGCCAGCAGCACCTCCCCCAGGGGGCGGGGGGTCAATGAGCAGTTCTTC
CASSTSPRGRGVNEQFF
>TRBJ2-5|TRBV11-2|-|-|15
TGTGCCAGCAGCTCATTAACCCCGTACCAAGAGACCCAGTACTTC
CASSSLTPYQETQYF
>TRBJ2-7|TRBV6-5|-|-|14
TGTGCCAGCAGTTACCGTCGCGGGGTTGCCGAGCAGTACTTC
CASSYRRGVAEQYF
>TRBJ2-7|TRBV10-1|TRBD1|few|17
TGCGCCAGCAGTGAGTTTGGATTTCGGGACAGCTCCTACGAGCAGTACTTC
CASSEFGFRDSSYEQYF
>TRBJ1-6|TRBV6-1|TRBD1|-|15
TGTGCCAGCTATCCAACCGGGACAGGTAATTCACCCCTCCACTTT
CASYPTGTGNSPLHF
>TRBJ2-6|TRBV11-3|-|once|14
TGTGCCAGCAGCTTCGGGACCGGGGCCAACGTCCTGACTTTC
CASSFGTGANVLTF
>TRBJ2-5|TRBV5-6|-|-|12
TGTGCCAGCAGCTTCTTCAGTGGGACCCAGTACTTC
CASSFFSGTQYF
>TRBJ1-2|TRBV28|-|-|17
TGTGCCAGCAGTTTTACGAGTTTACACCCCGCAAATGGGGGCTACACCTTC
CASSFTSLHPANGGYTF
>TRBJ2-2|TRBV19|-|few|13
TGTGCCAGTAGTAAGACAGAGCCCGGGGAGCTGTTTTTT
CASSKTEPGELFF
>TRBJ1-1|TRBV2|-|-|14
TGTGCCAGCACCGGCGAACAGGATCAGCATGCGGCTTTCTTT
CASTGEQDQHAAFF
>TRBJ2-7|TRBV25-1|-|-|12
TGTGCCAGCAGTGATCGGGGCTACGAGCAGTACTTC
CASSDRGYEQYF
>TRBJ2-7|TRBV19|-|few|12
TGTGCCAGTAGGGGGCCGGGGAACGAGCAGTACTTC
CASRGPGNEQYF
>TRBJ1-2|TRBV5-6|-|-|15
TGTGCCAGCAGCTCCCCACAGGAAAAGGGTGACGGCTACACCTTC
CASSSPQEKGDGYTF
>TRBJ1-1|TRBV5-1|-|-|13
TGCGCCAGCAGCCGAGTGAGGATTAGGGAAGCTTTCTTT
CASSRVRIREAFF
>TRBJ1-5|TRBV30|-|-|14
TGTGCCTGGGACTACGGGGTGGAGGGTCAGCCCCAGCATTTT
CAWDYGVEGQPQHF
>TRBJ2-2|TRBV4-2|-|-|17
TGTGCCAGCAGCCAAGATCTGGAGGGAGCATTCACCGGGGAGCTGTTTTTT
CASSQDLEGAFTGELFF
>TRBJ1-5|TRBV7-8|-|few|16
TGTGCCAGCAGCTCACGCAGGGCAGAAGGCAATCAGCCCCAGCATTTT
CASSSRRAEGNQPQHF
>TRBJ1-4|TRBV4-3|-|-|17
TGCGCCAGCAGCCAAGATGTGGGGGGCTCGGCTAATGAAAAACTGTTTTTT
CASSQDVGGSANEKLFF
>TRBJ1-5|TRBV19|-|-|13
TGTGCCAGTAGTATGGGGGGGGATCAGCCCCAGCATTTT
CASSMGGDQPQHF
>TRBJ2-5|TRBV30|TRBD1|-|13
TGTGCCTGGAGGCAGGGGGCGGAAGAGACCCAGTACTTC
CAWRQGAEETQYF
>TRBJ2-2|TRBV9|TRBD2|-|15
TGTGCCAGCAGCGTAGGGACTAGCGACACCGGGGAGCTGTTTTTT
CASSVGTSDTGELFF
>TRBJ2-7|TRBV11-2|-|-|15
TGTGCCAGCAGCTTAGGGACCCTAAACTCCTACGAGCAGTACTTC
CASSLGTLNSYEQYF
>TRBJ1-5|TRBV4-1|TRBD1|-|15
TGCGCCAGCAGCCAACGGACAGGGGAGAGTCAGCCCCAGCATTTT
CASSQRTGESQPQHF
>TRBJ1-4|TRBV20-1|-|-|11
TGCAGTGCGGCAGGGAATGAAAAACTGTTTTTT
CSAAGNEKLFF
>TRBJ1-5|TRBV6-5|TRBD1|-|14
TGTGCCAGCAGAGGGACAGTCGGCAATCAGCCCCAGCATTTT
CASRGTVGNQPQHF
>TRBJ1-2|TRBV5-6|-|-|12
TGTGCCAGCAGCTTGGCCGACTATGGCTACACCTTC
CASSLADYGYTF
>TRBJ2-2|TRBV9|-|-|13
TGTGCCAGCAGCGTAGGAGGCACCGGGGAGCTGTTTTTT
CASSVGGTGELFF
>TRBJ2-2|TRBV19|-|-|15
TGTGCCAGTAAGCTCCTTCGGGAGAGCACCGGGGAGCTGTTTTTT
CASKLLRESTGELFF
>TRBJ1-5|TRBV5-1|-|-|14
TGCGCCAGCAGCTTGGCGGGAGAAAGTCAGCCCCAGCATTTT
CASSLAGESQPQHF
>TRBJ1-1|TRBV7-9|-|-|13
TGTGCCAGCAGCCTGACGAGGGCGACTGAAGCTTTCTTT
CASSLTRATEAFF
>TRBJ1-3|TRBV5-1|-|-|15
TGCGCCAGCAGCCGAAATTCGGGCTCTGGAAACACCATATATTTT
CASSRNSGSGNTIYF
>TRBJ2-5|TRBV7-9|-|once|14
TGTGCCAGCAGGCCTGACAGGATCCAAGAGACCCAGTACTTC
CASRPDRIQETQYF
>TRBJ1-5|TRBV19|-|-|13
TGTGCCAGTAGTATCGGGAGGGGCCAGCCCCAGCATTTT
CASSIGRGQPQHF
>TRBJ2-7|TRBV2|TRBD2|-|15
TGTGCCAGCAGTCCGGGACTAGCGAACTCCTACGAGCAGTACTTC
CASSPGLANSYEQYF
>TRBJ2-2|TRBV15|-|-|15
TGTGCCACCAGCAGGTCGGGGGAGAACACCGGGGAGCTGTTTTTT
CATSRSGENTGELFF
>TRBJ1-2|TRBV7-8|-|-|17
TGTGCCAGCAGCTTTTCCGACAGAAGGGCAGGCAACTATGGCTACACCTTC
CASSFSDRRAGNYGYTF
>TRBJ2-7|TRBV29-1|-|once|13
TGCAGCGTTGAAAGCGCAGGGCGCTACGAGCAGTACTTC
CSVESAGRYEQYF
>TRBJ1-4|TRBV5-5|TRBD1|-|17
TGTGCCAGCAGCTGGACAGGGTCTTCAGCAACTAATGAAAAACTGTTTTTT
CASSWTGSSATNEKLFF
>TRBJ2-3|TRBV5-4|TRBD1|-|15
TGTGCCAGCAGTCAAGGGACAGGGGGCACAGATACGCAGTATTTT
CASSQGTGGTDTQYF
>TRBJ2-6|TRBV7-9|-|-|14
TGTGCCAGCAGCTACGACTCTGGGGCCAACGTCCTGACTTTC
CASSYDSGANVLTF
>TRBJ2-2|TRBV5-6|-|-|12
TGTGCCAGCAGCTCCATCGCCGGGGAGCTGTTTTTT
CASSSIAGELFF
>TRBJ2-5|TRBV6-4|TRBD1|-|15
TGTGCCAGCAGTGACAGGGGGCATATGCAAGAGACCCAGTACTTC
CASSDRGHMQETQYF
>TRBJ2-2|TRBV19|-|few|15
TGTGCCAGTAGTATAGTCGGACTGAACACCGGGGAGCTGTTTTTT
CASSIVGLNTGELFF
>TRBJ2-7|TRBV27|-|few|13
TGTGCCAGCAGTTCCCGGGGAACCCACGAGCAGTACTTC
CASSSRGTHEQYF
>TRBJ1-4|TRBV30|-|-|13
TGTGCCTGGAAGGGCAGGCCTAATGAAAAACTGTTTTTT
CAWKGRPNEKLFF
>TRBJ1-1|TRBV27|-|-|15
TGTGCCAGCAGTTCCCAAAGCTTAATGAACACTGAAGCTTTCTTT
CASSSQSLMNTEAFF
>TRBJ2-7|TRBV9|-|-|14
TGTGCCAGCAGCGTAGGCCCGTTTTCCTACGAGCAGTACTTC
CASSVGPFSYEQYF
>TRBJ2-2|TRBV5-8|-|-|15
TGTGCCAGCAGCGCCGTGACGGCAAACACCGGGGAGCTGTTTTTT
CASSAVTANTGELFF
>TRBJ2-7|TRBV9|TRBD2|-|16
TGTGCCAGCAGCCCCAGGACTAGCGGGGTTCTTTACGAGCAGTACTTC
CASSPRTSGVLYEQYF